Sequencing of this T cell receptor (beta chain) was carried out in a study of shared clonotypes between healthy human individuals. Profiling relied on immunoSEQ multiplex PCR, and the TCRdb table lists in-frame clones only, not all of them. The sample includes more than 1,200,000 clones, around 98.5% of them seen just once. V lost 5 bases to trimming and J lost 1 base, with 12 bases between them. The CDR3 sequence is 15 residues long. Germline CDR1 is MNHEY and CDR2 is SMNVEV (reference sequence). This clone has only one observation. The clonotype comes from a man aged 25 to 40 in good health. Sequencing was carried out using naive CD4+ T cells sorted from blood. The subset here: CD45RA+ positively selected. This chain links TRBV27 with TRBJ2-1; no reliable D call. The CDR3 DNA follows: TGTGCCAGCAGTATGAGACTGGTGTCCTACAATGAGCAGTTCTTC. Amino acids: CASSMRLVSYNEQFF.